This T cell receptor beta chain comes out of a study of T cells in Graves' hyperthyroidism and ophthalmopathy. The source material, RNA transcripts, was used to amplify TCR beta CDR3 regions. When the TCR CDR3 underwent first-round RT-PCR, the HTBI primer set was used. TCRdb ran MiXCR on the multiplex PCR reads and lists one entry per CDR3 protein. The table lists 390,000 or so distinct CDR3 sequences, about 14% of them singletons. The CDR3 is made up of 13 amino acids. Germline CDR1 is SGHVS and CDR2 is FNYEAQ. Note on this clonotype: A read error may account for a junction end that differs from germline.

Material: blood. The TCR originated in a man aged 18 to 29 with Graves' ophthalmopathy. The chain links TRBV7-6 to TRBJ1-5, with D possibly matching TRBD1 (6 bases). CDR3 amino acids: CASSFGGNQPRHF. CDR3 coding DNA: TGTGCCAGCAGCTTCGGGGGCAATCAGCCCCGGCATTTT.